These T cell receptor beta chains were read from a single sample in a study of blood T cell repertoires in COVID-19. The method was immunoSEQ multiplex PCR; TCRdb's version includes in-frame clones alone and lacks a portion of them. The repertoire holds 55,000 to 65,000 clones, 75% to 90% seen once, with around 40% in the top ten. Sequenced material: peripheral blood. Every receptor here comes from a woman aged 55 to 70 with COVID-19, enrolled during active disease. Each CDR3 is given with its conserved first and last residue. A D gene is named only where the DNA matches it firmly. Expanded clones are given a class, and other clones once, few, many or no size at all.

clone_size	v_call	j_call	d_call	cdr3_nt	cdr3_aa
.	TRBV7-2	TRBJ1-2	.	TGTGCCAGCAGCCCGGGACTTGGGCGGAACTATGGCTACACCTTC	CASSPGLGRNYGYTF
.	TRBV20-1	TRBJ1-5	.	TGCAGTGCTAGTCCGGGGGGGAATCAGCCCCAGCATTTT	CSASPGGNQPQHF
.	TRBV6-1	TRBJ1-3	TRBD1	TGTGCCAGCACTAAGACAGGGGCTGGAAACACCATATATTTT	CASTKTGAGNTIYF
.	TRBV3-1/TRBV3-2	TRBJ2-5	TRBD1	TGTGCCAGCAGCCAAACAGGGGGCGTGGGGACCCAGTACTTC	CASSQTGGVGTQYF
.	TRBV6-5	TRBJ1-1	.	TGTGCCAGCAGTTACTCGACAGCTATGAACACTGAAGCTTTCTTT	CASSYSTAMNTEAFF
.	TRBV7-2	TRBJ2-7	TRBD1	TGTGCCAGCAGCTTAGGGACAGGTTTCTACGAGCAGTACTTC	CASSLGTGFYEQYF
.	TRBV5-4	TRBJ1-1	.	TGTGCCAGCAGCTCCGTGAACACTGAAGCTTTCTTT	CASSSVNTEAFF
.	TRBV2	TRBJ1-5	TRBD1	TGTGCCAGCAGACGGACAGGGATCCAGCCCCAGCATTTT	CASRRTGIQPQHF
.	TRBV7-8	TRBJ2-2	.	TGTGCCAGCAGCTTAGTTCGCGGGTCTGGCGTGCTGTTTTTT	CASSLVRGSGVLFF
once	TRBV6-6	TRBJ2-7	.	TGTGCCAGCAGTGGACAGCAGCCCTACGAGCAGTACTTC	CASSGQQPYEQYF
few	TRBV7-2	TRBJ2-7	TRBD2	TGTGCCAGCAGCCCCCCTGCGGGAGCGGCCTACGAGCAGTACTTC	CASSPPAGAAYEQYF
.	TRBV4-1	TRBJ2-6	TRBD1	TGCGCCAGCAGCCAAGACGACGGGACAGGGACTGGGGCCAACGTCCTGACTTTC	CASSQDDGTGTGANVLTF
.	TRBV6-2/TRBV6-3	TRBJ1-6	TRBD1	TGTGCCAGCAGCATTCCCCGGGACAGGACAAACTCCTATAATTCACCCCTCCACTTT	CASSIPRDRTNSYNSPLHF
.	TRBV6-1	TRBJ2-3	TRBD1	TGTGCCAGCAGTGAGCAGGACAGGGGTCGGGATACGCAGTATTTT	CASSEQDRGRDTQYF
.	TRBV18	TRBJ2-5	TRBD1	TGTGCCAGCTCACCGCGGACAGGGCGGGCAGAGACCCAGTACTTC	CASSPRTGRAETQYF
.	TRBV7-8	TRBJ2-7	.	TGTGCCAGCAGCTTAGGCGGGACAGCTTACGAGCAGTACTTC	CASSLGGTAYEQYF
.	TRBV5-1	TRBJ2-2	.	TGCGCCAGCAGCTTGGCAGACACCGGGGAGCTGTTTTTT	CASSLADTGELFF
.	TRBV5-5	TRBJ2-7	.	TGTGCCAGCAGCTCGGCAGGGAAATCCTACGAGCAGTACTTC	CASSSAGKSYEQYF
.	TRBV7-2	TRBJ2-5	.	TGTGCCAGCAGCTTAGCGGTCACGGAGGCGAAGACCCAGTACTTC	CASSLAVTEAKTQYF
.	TRBV27	TRBJ1-1	.	TGTGCCAGCAGCCCTAATCTTAACACTGAAGCTTTCTTT	CASSPNLNTEAFF
.	TRBV5-4	TRBJ1-2	.	TGTGCCAGCAGCCCCCCCGGGGTCCCCTATGGCTACACCTTC	CASSPPGVPYGYTF
.	TRBV5-1	TRBJ2-2	.	TGCGCCAGCAGCTTGGTAGGGGATCGCACCGGGGAGCTGTTTTTT	CASSLVGDRTGELFF
.	TRBV6-4	TRBJ2-2	TRBD2	TGTGCCAGCAGTGACTCGGGACTAGCGTCTAACACCGGGGAGCTGTTTTTT	CASSDSGLASNTGELFF
.	TRBV6-2/TRBV6-3	TRBJ2-1	TRBD1	TGTGCCAGCAGTTCCCTTACCGACAGGGCAAACTACAATGAGCAGTTCTTC	CASSSLTDRANYNEQFF
.	TRBV20-1	TRBJ2-2	TRBD2	TGCAGTGCTAGTCCCAGCGGGGGGGGAAGAGTGAGGGAGCTGTTTTTT	CSASPSGGGRVRELFF
.	TRBV4-3	TRBJ2-1	.	TGCGCCAGCAGCCAAGACAAATGGACTACCTACAATGAGCAGTTCTTC	CASSQDKWTTYNEQFF
.	TRBV28	TRBJ2-1	TRBD2	TGTGCCAGCAGTACGGGGACTAGCGGGAGGGGGGATGAGCAGTTCTTC	CASSTGTSGRGDEQFF
.	TRBV2	TRBJ2-3	.	TGTGCCAGCGGGGAGCAAAAGACAGATACGCAGTATTTT	CASGEQKTDTQYF
once	TRBV6-6	TRBJ1-5	.	TGTGCCAGCAGCCCCCGTCAGGGTTCTAGCAATCAGCCCCAGCATTTT	CASSPRQGSSNQPQHF
.	TRBV19	TRBJ2-1	TRBD1	TGTGCCAGTAGTACCTGGACAGGGGACAATGAGCAGTTCTTC	CASSTWTGDNEQFF
.	TRBV27	TRBJ2-7	.	TGTGCCAGCAGTTTAAACCTAGCCTACGAGCAGTACTTC	CASSLNLAYEQYF
.	TRBV6-2/TRBV6-3	TRBJ2-2	TRBD1	TGTGCCAGCAGTCCGACAGGGGGCGCGGGGGAGCTGTTTTTT	CASSPTGGAGELFF
.	TRBV11-2	TRBJ2-1	TRBD1	TGTGCCAGCAGCCCTAGTCCCCCCGACAGGGCTGGGTACAATGAGCAGTTCTTC	CASSPSPPDRAGYNEQFF
once	TRBV6-5	TRBJ2-1	TRBD2	TGTGCCAGCAGAGTACTAGCGGGAGACAATGAGCAGTTCTTC	CASRVLAGDNEQFF
.	TRBV10-3	TRBJ1-5	.	TGTGCCACTAGGACAGACGATCAGCCCCAGCATTTT	CATRTDDQPQHF
.	TRBV11-2	TRBJ1-1	TRBD1	TGTGCCAGCAGCAAAGAACAGGGGGGGAGCACTGAAGCTTTCTTT	CASSKEQGGSTEAFF
once	TRBV19	TRBJ2-2	.	TGTGCCAGTAGCACCGTTCAGGGCACCGGGGAGCTGTTTTTT	CASSTVQGTGELFF
.	TRBV3-1/TRBV3-2	TRBJ2-5	TRBD1	TGTGCCAGCAGCCAAGATAACGGCAGGGGGCCAGAGACCCAGTACTTC	CASSQDNGRGPETQYF
.	TRBV20-1	TRBJ2-7	TRBD2	TGCAGTGCTAGTCCGGGACTAGCGGGATACGAGCAGTACTTC	CSASPGLAGYEQYF
.	TRBV7-9	TRBJ2-1	.	TGTGCCAGCAGCCCTAGAGGCGGGGGCAGGAATGAGCAGTTCTTC	CASSPRGGGRNEQFF
.	TRBV28	TRBJ2-7	TRBD2	TGTGCCAGCAGTCCCTTCCCTCCCCTAGCGGGAGGCACCTACGAGCAGTACTTC	CASSPFPPLAGGTYEQYF
.	TRBV21-1	TRBJ1-1	.	TGTGCCAGCAGCACCTCGTCAGGGCCCAACACTGAAGCTTTCTTT	CASSTSSGPNTEAFF